This TCR beta chain originates from a study of CD8+ T cells in alopecia areata. General observations from the study: Because one nonresponder was included, the link of baseline CD8+ expansion to response is considered uncertain. Significant decreases in scalp clonality and expanded CD8+ clones followed tofacitinib treatment.

With 1 base removed from V and 2 bases from J, the gap between germline ends came to 3 bases. Germline CDR1 reads SEHNR; CDR2 reads FQNEAQ (reference sequence). The CDR3 length is 12 residues. This clone was picked up a small number of times. Antigen specificity is unknown. Within the sample, other DNA sequences also encode this same CDR3. Extracted RNA was reverse transcribed into cDNA, the sequencing template. Libraries were prepared by immunoSEQ multiplex PCR; TCRdb keeps only in-frame clonotypes and omits some of them. The sample records 110,000 to 150,000 clones, nearly 55% being singletons. Treatment described: oral pan-JAK inhibitor, 5-10 mg twice daily.

The sequence derives from a human donor with alopecia areata. The rearrangement links TRBV7-9 to TRBJ2-7, with no clear D. The sequences come from CD8+ T cells sorted from blood, collected at week 4, from a patient treated with tofacitinib. DNA for the CDR3: TGTGCCAGCAGCTTAGGTACCTACGAGCAGTACTTC. The encoded protein is CASSLGTYEQYF.